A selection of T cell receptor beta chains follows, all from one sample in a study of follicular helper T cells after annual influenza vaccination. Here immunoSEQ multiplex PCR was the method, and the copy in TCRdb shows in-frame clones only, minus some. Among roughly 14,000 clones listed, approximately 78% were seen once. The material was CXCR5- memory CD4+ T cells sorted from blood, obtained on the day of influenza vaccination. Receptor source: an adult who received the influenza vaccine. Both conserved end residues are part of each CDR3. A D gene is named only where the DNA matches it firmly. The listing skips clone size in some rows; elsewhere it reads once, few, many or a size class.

cdr3_aa: CASRKAGQGAGETQYF; cdr3_nt: TGTGCCTCTCGAAAGGCTGGACAGGGGGCAGGGGAGACCCAGTACTTC; j_call: TRBJ2-5; clone_size: .; v_call: TRBV13; d_call: TRBD1
cdr3_aa: CASSRQGVGNQPQHF; cdr3_nt: TGTGCCAGCAGTCGGCAGGGGGTTGGCAATCAGCCCCAGCATTTT; j_call: TRBJ1-5; clone_size: .; v_call: TRBV5-5; d_call: TRBD1
cdr3_aa: CASSTRGVRTYNEQFF; cdr3_nt: TGTGCCAGCAGCACCCGCGGGGTACGGACCTACAATGAGCAGTTCTTC; j_call: TRBJ2-1; clone_size: .; v_call: TRBV11-3; d_call: .
cdr3_aa: CASSFRGVYEQYF; cdr3_nt: TGTGCCAGCAGCTTTCGGGGGGTCTACGAGCAGTACTTC; j_call: TRBJ2-7; clone_size: few; v_call: TRBV7-9; d_call: TRBD2
cdr3_aa: CASSWELAQPQHF; cdr3_nt: TGTGCCAGTAGTTGGGAGCTCGCTCAGCCCCAGCATTTT; j_call: TRBJ1-5; clone_size: few; v_call: TRBV19; d_call: .
cdr3_aa: CASSSRAGGRGETQYF; cdr3_nt: TGTGCCAGCAGCTCGAGAGCGGGGGGACGGGGAGAGACCCAGTACTTC; j_call: TRBJ2-5; clone_size: .; v_call: TRBV5-4; d_call: TRBD2
cdr3_aa: CASSVAPLGETQYF; cdr3_nt: TGTGCCAGCAGCGTAGCCCCCCTGGGGGAGACCCAGTACTTC; j_call: TRBJ2-5; clone_size: .; v_call: TRBV9; d_call: .
cdr3_aa: CAISGVAGGKDTQYF; cdr3_nt: TGTGCCATCAGTGGTGTAGCGGGGGGAAAAGATACGCAGTATTTT; j_call: TRBJ2-3; clone_size: .; v_call: TRBV10-3; d_call: TRBD2
cdr3_aa: CASSLKQGAGTDTQYF; cdr3_nt: TGTGCCAGCAGTCTTAAACAGGGGGCCGGCACAGATACGCAGTATTTT; j_call: TRBJ2-3; clone_size: .; v_call: TRBV6-6; d_call: TRBD1
cdr3_aa: CAPLVLRDGYGTEAFF; cdr3_nt: TGTGCCCCTCTTGTGCTCAGGGACGGTTACGGGACTGAAGCTTTCTTT; j_call: TRBJ1-1; clone_size: .; v_call: TRBV27; d_call: .
cdr3_aa: CAIKREGAYEQYF; cdr3_nt: TGTGCCATCAAAAGAGAAGGGGCCTACGAGCAGTACTTC; j_call: TRBJ2-7; clone_size: .; v_call: TRBV10-3; d_call: .
cdr3_aa: CASSRDPTYNEQFF; cdr3_nt: TGTGCCAGCAGCCGAGATCCTACCTACAATGAGCAGTTCTTC; j_call: TRBJ2-1; clone_size: few; v_call: TRBV11-2; d_call: .
cdr3_aa: CASSQDWTPGNTIYF; cdr3_nt: TGTGCCAGCAGCCAAGATTGGACGCCTGGAAACACCATATATTTT; j_call: TRBJ1-3; clone_size: few; v_call: TRBV4-2; d_call: .
cdr3_aa: CASASGGAGDTQYF; cdr3_nt: TGCGCCAGCGCAAGCGGGGGGGCCGGAGATACGCAGTATTTT; j_call: TRBJ2-3; clone_size: .; v_call: TRBV10-2; d_call: TRBD2
cdr3_aa: CASSLVWDDYSNQPQHF; cdr3_nt: TGTGCCAGCAGCTTGGTGTGGGATGACTATAGCAATCAGCCCCAGCATTTT; j_call: TRBJ1-5; clone_size: few; v_call: TRBV5-5; d_call: .
cdr3_aa: CASSFTPPGTDEKLFF; cdr3_nt: TGTGCCAGCAGTTTCACCCCACCGGGAACCGATGAAAAACTGTTTTTT; j_call: TRBJ1-4; clone_size: .; v_call: TRBV25-1; d_call: .
cdr3_aa: CASSPRQTSSGNTIYF; cdr3_nt: TGTGCCAGCAGCCCCCGACAGACCTCCTCTGGAAACACCATATATTTT; j_call: TRBJ1-3; clone_size: .; v_call: TRBV9; d_call: .
cdr3_aa: CASLRGTSGYEQYF; cdr3_nt: TGTGCCAGTCTTAGGGGGACTAGCGGGTACGAGCAGTACTTC; j_call: TRBJ2-7; clone_size: .; v_call: TRBV19; d_call: TRBD2
cdr3_aa: CASSSGMGGEQYF; cdr3_nt: TGTGCCAGCAGCTCGGGAATGGGTGGGGAGCAGTACTTC; j_call: TRBJ2-7; clone_size: .; v_call: TRBV7-3; d_call: .
cdr3_aa: CSVGGQNYGYTF; cdr3_nt: TGCAGCGTGGGGGGACAGAACTATGGCTACACCTTC; j_call: TRBJ1-2; clone_size: few; v_call: TRBV29-1; d_call: TRBD1
cdr3_aa: CASSQVGGRPYEQYF; cdr3_nt: TGCGCCAGCAGCCAAGTAGGCGGGAGGCCCTACGAGCAGTACTTC; j_call: TRBJ2-7; clone_size: .; v_call: TRBV4-1; d_call: TRBD2
cdr3_aa: CASSLSWGGNQPQHF; cdr3_nt: TGTGCCAGCAGCCTGTCCTGGGGAGGCAATCAGCCCCAGCATTTT; j_call: TRBJ1-5; clone_size: .; v_call: TRBV6-5; d_call: .
cdr3_aa: CASIGQNKFAYEQYF; cdr3_nt: TGTGCCAGCATAGGACAGAACAAGTTTGCCTACGAGCAGTACTTC; j_call: TRBJ2-7; clone_size: .; v_call: TRBV25-1; d_call: .
cdr3_aa: CASSLGTGVTDTQYF; cdr3_nt: TGCGCCAGCAGCTTGGGGACAGGGGTCACAGATACGCAGTATTTT; j_call: TRBJ2-3; clone_size: .; v_call: TRBV5-1; d_call: TRBD1
cdr3_aa: CASSPLEASYEQYF; cdr3_nt: TGTGCCAGCAGCCCCCTGGAGGCATCCTACGAGCAGTACTTC; j_call: TRBJ2-7; clone_size: .; v_call: TRBV14; d_call: .
cdr3_aa: CASTQGHGTEAFF; cdr3_nt: TGTGCCAGCACCCAGGGGCACGGGACAGAAGCTTTCTTT; j_call: TRBJ1-1; clone_size: once; v_call: TRBV7-2; d_call: .
cdr3_aa: CASGLTGTGETQYF; cdr3_nt: TGTGCTAGTGGTTTGACAGGGACGGGGGAGACCCAGTACTTC; j_call: TRBJ2-5; clone_size: .; v_call: TRBV12-5; d_call: .
cdr3_aa: CSASYNYGYTF; cdr3_nt: TGCAGTGCTAGTTATAACTATGGCTACACCTTC; j_call: TRBJ1-2; clone_size: .; v_call: TRBV20-1; d_call: .
cdr3_aa: CASSLLPGPEGSEKLFF; cdr3_nt: TGCGCCAGCAGCCTCTTGCCGGGGCCCGAGGGGAGTGAAAAACTGTTTTTT; j_call: TRBJ1-4; clone_size: .; v_call: TRBV5-1; d_call: .
cdr3_aa: CASSNYGQGAHPNTGELFF; cdr3_nt: TGTGCCAGCAGCAATTATGGGCAGGGGGCCCACCCGAACACCGGGGAGCTGTTTTTT; j_call: TRBJ2-2; clone_size: .; v_call: TRBV4-2; d_call: TRBD1
cdr3_aa: CASKAQGGQETQYF; cdr3_nt: TGTGCCAGCAAAGCGCAGGGCGGTCAAGAGACCCAGTACTTC; j_call: TRBJ2-5; clone_size: .; v_call: TRBV27; d_call: .
cdr3_aa: CASSNAQGNYGYTF; cdr3_nt: TGTGCCAGCAGTAACGCACAGGGGAACTATGGCTACACCTTC; j_call: TRBJ1-2; clone_size: .; v_call: TRBV6-5; d_call: TRBD1
cdr3_aa: CASSRQRDYLNTGELFF; cdr3_nt: TGTGCCAGCAGCCGTCAGCGGGACTACCTAAACACCGGGGAGCTGTTTTTT; j_call: TRBJ2-2; clone_size: once; v_call: TRBV14; d_call: TRBD2
cdr3_aa: CASSLDRAETQYF; cdr3_nt: TGTGCCAGCAGCCTGGACAGAGCAGAGACCCAGTACTTC; j_call: TRBJ2-5; clone_size: .; v_call: TRBV7-9; d_call: .
cdr3_aa: CASNKIFRGAEAFF; cdr3_nt: TGTGCCAGCAATAAGATTTTCCGGGGAGCTGAAGCTTTCTTT; j_call: TRBJ1-1; clone_size: .; v_call: TRBV6-5; d_call: .
cdr3_aa: CASSLAFGVDTEAFF; cdr3_nt: TGTGCCAGCAGCTTGGCTTTTGGGGTCGACACTGAAGCTTTCTTT; j_call: TRBJ1-1; clone_size: .; v_call: TRBV5-4; d_call: .
cdr3_aa: CASSNRDTEAFF; cdr3_nt: TGTGCCAGTAGTAACAGGGACACTGAAGCTTTCTTT; j_call: TRBJ1-1; clone_size: .; v_call: TRBV19; d_call: .
cdr3_aa: CASSESGNKGNTIYF; cdr3_nt: TGTGCCAGCAGTGAATCTGGGAACAAGGGAAACACCATATATTTT; j_call: TRBJ1-3; clone_size: .; v_call: TRBV6-1; d_call: .
cdr3_aa: CASSQSEPNTEAFF; cdr3_nt: TGCGCCAGCAGTCAATCCGAACCCAACACTGAAGCTTTCTTT; j_call: TRBJ1-1; clone_size: .; v_call: TRBV23-1; d_call: .
cdr3_aa: CASSPTSVTSILGYTF; cdr3_nt: TGTGCCAGTAGTCCTACTTCAGTCACCTCAATACTTGGCTACACCTTC; j_call: TRBJ1-2; clone_size: .; v_call: TRBV19; d_call: .
cdr3_aa: CASSIELTGYEQYF; cdr3_nt: TGTGCCAGTAGTATAGAACTGACAGGCTACGAGCAGTACTTC; j_call: TRBJ2-7; clone_size: .; v_call: TRBV19; d_call: .
cdr3_aa: CASSQDIGYDPLHF; cdr3_nt: TGTGCCAGCAGCCAAGATATAGGGTATGATCCCCTCCACTTT; j_call: TRBJ1-6; clone_size: few; v_call: TRBV4-2; d_call: .
cdr3_aa: CASSLEGSYNSPLHF; cdr3_nt: TGTGCCAGCAGCTTGGAAGGGTCGTATAATTCACCCCTCCACTTT; j_call: TRBJ1-6; clone_size: .; v_call: TRBV11-3; d_call: .
cdr3_aa: CASSLGVGTSSYTGELFF; cdr3_nt: TGTGCCAGCAGCTTAGGAGTGGGGACTAGCAGTTACACCGGGGAGCTGTTTTTT; j_call: TRBJ2-2; clone_size: .; v_call: TRBV11-3; d_call: TRBD2
cdr3_aa: CASSAVDRGYGYTF; cdr3_nt: TGTGCCAGCAGTGCCGTAGACAGGGGCTATGGCTACACCTTC; j_call: TRBJ1-2; clone_size: .; v_call: TRBV6-1; d_call: TRBD1
cdr3_aa: CSGGQGEVTDTQYF; cdr3_nt: TGCAGCGGGGGACAGGGAGAGGTCACAGATACGCAGTATTTT; j_call: TRBJ2-3; clone_size: .; v_call: TRBV29-1; d_call: TRBD1
cdr3_aa: CASSFQQGAVYGYTF; cdr3_nt: TGTGCCAGCAGCTTCCAACAGGGGGCGGTCTATGGCTACACCTTC; j_call: TRBJ1-2; clone_size: .; v_call: TRBV7-2; d_call: TRBD1
cdr3_aa: CASSRGGTNEKLFF; cdr3_nt: TGCGCCAGCAGTCGGGGGGGAACTAATGAAAAACTGTTTTTT; j_call: TRBJ1-4; clone_size: .; v_call: TRBV10-2; d_call: .
cdr3_aa: CASSLQGAQNTEAFF; cdr3_nt: TGCGCCAGCAGCTTACAGGGGGCGCAGAACACTGAAGCTTTCTTT; j_call: TRBJ1-1; clone_size: .; v_call: TRBV5-1; d_call: TRBD1
cdr3_aa: CASSLGLAGAETQYF; cdr3_nt: TGCGCCAGCAGCTTGGGGCTAGCGGGGGCAGAGACCCAGTACTTC; j_call: TRBJ2-5; clone_size: .; v_call: TRBV5-1; d_call: TRBD2